This T cell receptor beta chain originates from a study of OX40 agonist ivuxolimab in advanced cancers. The wider study: The patients received ivuxolimab by intravenous route every 2 weeks at 0.01 to 10 mg/kg. Study results and limitations: Also showing low normalized T-cell clonal expansion were some of the nonresponders.

A word on this clone: Its antigen remains unidentified.

V trimming: 2 bases; J trimming: 2 bases; junction bases outside the gene matches: 7. The CDR3 has 16 amino acids. Per the germline V gene, CDR1 is MGHRA and CDR2 is YSYEKL. The repertoire was sequenced with immunoSEQ multiplex PCR; TCRdb's copy has only in-frame clones and lacks some. The sample includes roughly 70,000 clones, about 81% of them seen just once. The J gene is TRBJ2-3, the V gene TRBV4-1; TRBD1 aligns across 7 bases. Here the sequenced sample was CD4+ or CD8+ T cells sorted from blood, taken in a trial of the OX40 agonist ivuxolimab. The source is an adult with an advanced solid tumor such as melanoma, head and neck, liver or kidney cancer. The CDR3 sequence: CASSQTRQGYTDTQYF. CDR3 DNA sequence: TGCGCCAGCAGCCAAACACGACAGGGCTACACAGATACGCAGTATTTT.